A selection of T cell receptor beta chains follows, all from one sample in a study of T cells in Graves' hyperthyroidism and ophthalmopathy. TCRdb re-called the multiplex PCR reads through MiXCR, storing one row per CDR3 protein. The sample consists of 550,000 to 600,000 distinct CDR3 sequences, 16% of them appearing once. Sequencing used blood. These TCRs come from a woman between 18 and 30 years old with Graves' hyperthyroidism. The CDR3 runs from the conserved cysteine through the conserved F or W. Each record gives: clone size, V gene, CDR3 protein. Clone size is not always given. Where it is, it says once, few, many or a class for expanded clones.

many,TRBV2,CASSGTGLHNYGYTF
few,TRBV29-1,CSAKTRGGLAHFRSGELFF
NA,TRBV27,CASSPTGAGNEQYF
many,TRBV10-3,CAISEPPYEQYF
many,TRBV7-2,CASSSGIFYEQYF
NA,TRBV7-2,CASSLSRQSNQPQHF
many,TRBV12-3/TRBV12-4,CASSPTLASAFVQYF
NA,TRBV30,CAWSGRVGGELFF
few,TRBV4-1,CASSQDPAYNEQFF
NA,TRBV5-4,CASSFGGSGNEQFF
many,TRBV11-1,CASSGVRDADTQYF
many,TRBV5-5,CASSLALAETQYF
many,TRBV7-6,CASSATGTSGKWNEQFF
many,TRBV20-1,CSASAYNEQFF
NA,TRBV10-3,CAIREEDMLNYGYTF
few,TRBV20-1,CSASKTSGSFGEQYF
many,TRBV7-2,CASSLVLAARGTDTQYF
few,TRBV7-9,CASSKRTWDEQYF
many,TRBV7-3,CASSLLGGGTQETQYF
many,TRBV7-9,CASSLEDRDRREKLFF
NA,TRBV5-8,CASSLVPTGAGNTIYF
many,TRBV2,CASSEKGFSNQPQHF
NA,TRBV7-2,CASSPRATSPLHF
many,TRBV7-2,CASSLEGSGNSYEQYF
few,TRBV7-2,CASSLDSWQETQYF
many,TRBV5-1,CASSLGDTEAFF
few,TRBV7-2,CASSLDSGGENSPLHF
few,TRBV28,CASSFSYPMTDSNQPQHF
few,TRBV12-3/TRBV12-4,CASRRASDEQFF
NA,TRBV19,CASSIGMETSYEQYF
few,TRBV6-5,CASSYSSVPNIYGYTF
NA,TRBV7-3,CASSSAGSVPLSGANVLTF
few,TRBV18,CASSPKDGLADNEQFF
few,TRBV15,CATSRDGRGDAFF
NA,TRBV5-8,CASSLGASGHPYF
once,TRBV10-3,CASSATAFGDGYTF
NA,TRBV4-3,CASSQASGYGYTF
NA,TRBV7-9,CASSLSGSEPYNEQFF
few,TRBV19,CASRAPGTGAHEQYF
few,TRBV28,CASSTDTANYGYTF
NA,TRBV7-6,CASSLEVGLSAYEQYF
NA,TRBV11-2,CASSLPDQPQHF
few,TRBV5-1,CASSLVPSGISTDTQYF
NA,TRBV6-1,CASRRRDRANSPLHF
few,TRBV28,CASSPGIRAQYF
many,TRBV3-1,CASSQDGATSSF
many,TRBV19,CASSILGTQGAGQPQHF
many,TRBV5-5,CASTLHLYETQYF
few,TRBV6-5,CASSYSGGQGGTDTQYF
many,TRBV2,CASRMLVLGEQFF
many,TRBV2,CASSSRGVPHNEQFF
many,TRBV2,CASSDDLAGAVRQFF
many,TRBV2,CASSGLAGGHEQYF
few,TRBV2,CASKLASGGRVAETQYF
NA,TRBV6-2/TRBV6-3,CASSYHGRDQPQHF
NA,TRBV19,CASGTGRYEQYF
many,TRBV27,CASSLYEGASYEQYF
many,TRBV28,CASTDPSGQGYEQYF